These 9 T cell receptor beta chains were sequenced from one sample in a study of CD8+ T cells in alopecia areata. Sequencing used cDNA as its template, made by extracting RNA and reverse transcribing it. Clones were read by immunoSEQ multiplex PCR, and TCRdb kept only the in-frame ones, dropping some. The sample holds 90,000 to 100,000 clones, 40% to 45% seen once. Sequencing was carried out using CD4+ T cells sorted from blood. The receptors stem from a human donor with alopecia areata.

For the CDR3, the DNA is TGTGCCAGCAGCTACCAGGGGGACTATGGCTACACCTTC. This translates into CASSYQGDYGYTF. The rearrangement joins TRBV7-8 to TRBJ1-2; 7 bases map to TRBD1. This CDR3 spans 13 amino acids. Losses at the gene ends were 4 bases for V and 3 bases for J; bases not matched to a gene: 2. Germline values: CDR1 SGHVS, CDR2 FQNEAQ.

This chain joins TRBV29-1 and TRBJ2-7; TRBD1 is a possible D gene (5 bases). The CDR3 length is 11 residues. Trimming took off 2 bases at V and 4 bases at J, with 6 bases between the two ends. Germline V gene lookup returns CDR1 SQVTM and CDR2 ANQGSEA. The CDR3 loop reads CSVEHRYEQYF. The CDR3 DNA reads as TGCAGCGTTGAACACAGGTACGAGCAGTACTTC.

This chain uses TRBV29-1 with TRBJ1-1; D perhaps matches TRBD1 (5 bases). Germline CDR1 SQVTM, CDR2 ANQGSEA. Trimming took off 7 bases at V and 4 bases at J, with 16 bases between the two ends. The CDR3 contains 13 residues. The CDR3 reads CSARNWGGTEAFF. Here the CDR3 DNA reads TGCAGCGCACGCAACTGGGGGGGCACTGAAGCTTTCTTT.

The V and J genes are TRBV29-1 and TRBJ1-1; tentative D call: TRBD1 (6 bases). V was pared by 1 base and J by 0 bases, with 12 bases between. CDR3 size: 15 residues. CDR1 is SQVTM, CDR2 ANQGSEA, per germline. CDR3 sequence: CSVEGRQALNTEAFF. The CDR3 DNA sequence: TGCAGCGTTGAAGGCCGACAGGCCTTGAACACTGAAGCTTTCTTT.

The genes are TRBV7-2 and TRBJ2-3; tentatively, D is TRBD2 (6 bases). The CDR3 has 16 residues. Germline CDR1 is SGHTA and CDR2 is FQGNSA. V lost 2 bases and J lost 1, with 13 bases in between. CDR3 protein: CASSLSGRLGTDTQYF. The CDR3 nucleotides are TGTGCCAGCAGCTTAAGTGGGAGGCTGGGCACAGATACGCAGTATTTT. Together with reference TRBV7-2 and TRBJ2-3, the CDR3 gives the full variable domain: GAGVSQSPSNKVTEKGKDVELRCDPISGHTALYWYRQSLGQGLEFLIYFQGNSAPDKSGLPSDRFSAERTGGSVSTLTIQRTQQEDSAVYLCASSLSGRLGTDTQYFGPGTRLTVL.

The CDR3 loop is CASSLRAGDRTDTQYF. CDR3 DNA sequence: TGTGCCAGCAGCCTACGCGCAGGGGACCGCACAGATACGCAGTATTTT. The V gene is TRBV9, the J gene TRBJ2-3; TRBD1 is a possible D gene (6 bases). The CDR3 contains 16 residues. Trimming took off 4 bases at V and 1 base at J, with 16 bases between the two ends. CDR1 is SGDLS, CDR2 YYNGEE, per germline.

V usage is TRBV2 and J usage is TRBJ2-5; 10 positions agree with TRBD1. The CDR3 has 13 amino acids. Germline trimming cut 6 bases from V and 3 bases from J; bases unmatched to any gene: 1. Germline V gene data show CDR1 as SNHLY and CDR2 as FYNNEI. CDR3 sequence: CASRGTGEETQYF. CDR3 in DNA: TGTGCCAGCAGGGGGACAGGGGAAGAGACCCAGTACTTC.

The chain links TRBV30 to TRBJ1-2; a weak D match, TRBD1 (6 bases). In germline, CDR1 is GTSNPN, CDR2 SVGIG (reference sequence). This CDR3 comprises 13 residues. V was pared by 3 bases and J by 7 bases, with 15 bases between. The CDR3 sequence: CAWRGAGTTGYTF. DNA of the CDR3: TGTGCCTGGAGAGGGGCAGGGACAACTGGCTACACCTTC.

The chain combines TRBV5-1 with TRBJ2-5; D uncertain. V lost 1 base and J lost 3, with 7 bases in between. The germline gives CDR1 SGHRS, CDR2 YFSETQ. This CDR3 region has 13 residues. CDR3 loop: CASSLNREETQYF. The DNA for the CDR3 is TGCGCCAGCAGCTTGAACCGAGAAGAGACCCAGTACTTC. Filled out from reference TRBV5-1 and TRBJ2-5, the complete variable domain reads KAGVTQTPRYLIKTRGQQVTLSCSPISGHRSVSWYQQTPGQGLQFLFEYFSETQRNKGNFPGRFSGRQFSNSRSEMNVSTLELGDSALYLCASSLNREETQYFGPGTRLLVL.